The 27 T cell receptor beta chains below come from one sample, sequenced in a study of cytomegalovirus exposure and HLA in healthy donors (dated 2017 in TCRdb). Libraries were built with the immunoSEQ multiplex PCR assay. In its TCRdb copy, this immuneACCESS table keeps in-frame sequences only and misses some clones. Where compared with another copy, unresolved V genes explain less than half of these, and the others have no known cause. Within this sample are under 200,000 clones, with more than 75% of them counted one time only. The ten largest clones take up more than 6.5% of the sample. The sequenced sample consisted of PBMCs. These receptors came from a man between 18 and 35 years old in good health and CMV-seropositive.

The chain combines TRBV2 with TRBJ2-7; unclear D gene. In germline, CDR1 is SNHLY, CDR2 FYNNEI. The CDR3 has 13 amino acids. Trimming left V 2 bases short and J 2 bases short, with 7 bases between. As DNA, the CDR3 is TGTGCCAGCAGTGAACCCCTCCCCTACGAGCAGTACTTC. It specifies CASSEPLPYEQYF.

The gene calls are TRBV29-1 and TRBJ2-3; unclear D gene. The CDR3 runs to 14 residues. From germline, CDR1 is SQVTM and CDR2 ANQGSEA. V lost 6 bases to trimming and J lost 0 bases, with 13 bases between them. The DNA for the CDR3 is TGCAGCGTCCTTAGCCCTGGAAGCACAGATACGCAGTATTTT. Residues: CSVLSPGSTDTQYF.

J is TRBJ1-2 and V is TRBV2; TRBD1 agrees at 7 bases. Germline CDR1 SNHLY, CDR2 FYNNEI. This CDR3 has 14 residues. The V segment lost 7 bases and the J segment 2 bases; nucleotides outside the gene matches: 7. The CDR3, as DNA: TGTGCCAGCACATCATGGGACAGCAACTATGGCTACACCTTC. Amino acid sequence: CASTSWDSNYGYTF.

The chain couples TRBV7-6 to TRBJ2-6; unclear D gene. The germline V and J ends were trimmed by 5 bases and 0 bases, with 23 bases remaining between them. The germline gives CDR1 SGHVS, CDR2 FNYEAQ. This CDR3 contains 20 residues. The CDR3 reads CASSLRSSRSLTSGANVLTF. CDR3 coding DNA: TGTGCCAGCAGCCTTCGGAGTAGCCGCAGTTTAACCTCTGGGGCCAACGTCCTGACTTTC.

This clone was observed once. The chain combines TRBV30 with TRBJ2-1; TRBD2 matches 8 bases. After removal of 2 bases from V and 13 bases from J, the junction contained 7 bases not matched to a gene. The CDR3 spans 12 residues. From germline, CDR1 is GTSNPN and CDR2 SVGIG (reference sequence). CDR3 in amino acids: CAWSKSGRVQFF. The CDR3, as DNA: TGTGCCTGGAGTAAGAGCGGGAGAGTACAGTTCTTC.

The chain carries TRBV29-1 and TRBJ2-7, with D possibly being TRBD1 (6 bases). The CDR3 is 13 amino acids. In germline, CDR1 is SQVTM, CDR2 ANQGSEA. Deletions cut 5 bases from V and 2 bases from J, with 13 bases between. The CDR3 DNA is TGCAGCGTTTGGACAGTCGGAACCTACGAGCAGTACTTC. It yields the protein CSVWTVGTYEQYF.

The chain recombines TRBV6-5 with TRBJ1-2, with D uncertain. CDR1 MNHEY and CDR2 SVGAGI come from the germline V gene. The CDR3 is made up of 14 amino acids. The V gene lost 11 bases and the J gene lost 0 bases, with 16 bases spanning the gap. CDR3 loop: CAPHGEPANYGYTF. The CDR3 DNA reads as TGTGCCCCCCACGGGGAGCCAGCTAACTATGGCTACACCTTC.

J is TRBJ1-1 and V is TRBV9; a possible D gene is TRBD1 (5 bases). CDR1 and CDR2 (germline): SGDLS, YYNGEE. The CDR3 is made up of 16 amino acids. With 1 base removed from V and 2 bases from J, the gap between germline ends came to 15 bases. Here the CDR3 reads CASSVSGDRRNTEAFF. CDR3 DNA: TGTGCCAGCAGCGTATCGGGAGACAGAAGAAACACTGAAGCTTTCTTT.

CDR3 residues: CASTLTGPLQRDYEQYF. The CDR3 DNA sequence: TGTGCCAGCACATTGACAGGGCCCCTTCAACGAGACTACGAGCAGTACTTC. This sequence joins TRBV6-4 and TRBJ2-7, with 7 bases fitting TRBD1. Per the germline V gene, CDR1 is MRHNA and CDR2 is SNTAGT. CDR3 length: 17 amino acids. J was trimmed by 3 bases and V by 7 bases; bases with no gene match: 18.

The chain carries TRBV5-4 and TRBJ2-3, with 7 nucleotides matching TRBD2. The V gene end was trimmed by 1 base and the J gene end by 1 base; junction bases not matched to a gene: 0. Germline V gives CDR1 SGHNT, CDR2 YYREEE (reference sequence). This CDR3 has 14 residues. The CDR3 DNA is TGTGCCAGCAGCTTGAGCGGGGGCACAGATACGCAGTATTTT. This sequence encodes CASSLSGGTDTQYF. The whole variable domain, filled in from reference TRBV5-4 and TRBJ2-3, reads ETGVTQSPTHLIKTRGQQVTLRCSSQSGHNTVSWYQQALGQGPQFIFQYYREEENGRGNFPPRFSGLQFPNYSSELNVNALELDDSALYLCASSLSGGTDTQYFGPGTRLTVL.

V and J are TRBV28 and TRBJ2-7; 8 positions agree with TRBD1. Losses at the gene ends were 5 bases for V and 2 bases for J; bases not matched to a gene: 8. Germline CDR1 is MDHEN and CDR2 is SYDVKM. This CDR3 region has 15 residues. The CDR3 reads CASSLPPGQAYEQYF. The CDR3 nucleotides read TGTGCCAGCAGTCTTCCACCGGGACAGGCCTACGAGCAGTACTTC.

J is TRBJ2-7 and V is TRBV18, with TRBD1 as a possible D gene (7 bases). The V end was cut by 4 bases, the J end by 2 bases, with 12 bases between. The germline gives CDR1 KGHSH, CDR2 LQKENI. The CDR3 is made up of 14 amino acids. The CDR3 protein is CASSRDREAYEQYF. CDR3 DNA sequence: TGTGCCAGCTCACGAGACAGGGAGGCCTACGAGCAGTACTTC.

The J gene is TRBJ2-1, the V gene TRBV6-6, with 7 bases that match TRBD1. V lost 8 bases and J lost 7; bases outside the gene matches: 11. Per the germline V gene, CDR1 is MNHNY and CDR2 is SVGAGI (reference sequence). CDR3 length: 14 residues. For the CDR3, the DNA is TGTGCCAGCCTCCGGGACAGCCGAGGGAATGAGCAGTTCTTC. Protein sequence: CASLRDSRGNEQFF.

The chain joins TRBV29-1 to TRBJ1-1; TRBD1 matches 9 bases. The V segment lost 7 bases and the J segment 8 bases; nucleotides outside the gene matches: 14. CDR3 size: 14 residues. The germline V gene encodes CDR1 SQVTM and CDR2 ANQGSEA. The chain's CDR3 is CSGTTGGIAGEAFF. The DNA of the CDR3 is TGCAGCGGGACGACAGGGGGTATAGCCGGGGAAGCTTTCTTT.

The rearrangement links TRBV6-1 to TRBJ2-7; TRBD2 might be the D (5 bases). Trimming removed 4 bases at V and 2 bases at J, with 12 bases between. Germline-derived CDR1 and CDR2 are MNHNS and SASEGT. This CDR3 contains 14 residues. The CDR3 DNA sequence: TGTGCCAGCAGTGTAGGGTACGGGACCTACGAGCAGTACTTC. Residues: CASSVGYGTYEQYF.

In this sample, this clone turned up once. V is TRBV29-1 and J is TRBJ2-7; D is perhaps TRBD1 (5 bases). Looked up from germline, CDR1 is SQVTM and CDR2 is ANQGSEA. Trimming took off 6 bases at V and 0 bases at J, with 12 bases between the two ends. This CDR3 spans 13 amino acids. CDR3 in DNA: TGCAGCGTGGAATCGACAGCCTCCTACGAGCAGTACTTC. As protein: CSVESTASYEQYF.

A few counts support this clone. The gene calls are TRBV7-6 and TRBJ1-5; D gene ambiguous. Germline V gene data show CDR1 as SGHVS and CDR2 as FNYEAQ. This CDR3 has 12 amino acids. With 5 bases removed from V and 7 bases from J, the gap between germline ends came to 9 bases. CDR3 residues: CASSLPYQPQHF. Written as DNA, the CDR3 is TGTGCCAGCAGCCTACCTTACCAGCCCCAGCATTTT.

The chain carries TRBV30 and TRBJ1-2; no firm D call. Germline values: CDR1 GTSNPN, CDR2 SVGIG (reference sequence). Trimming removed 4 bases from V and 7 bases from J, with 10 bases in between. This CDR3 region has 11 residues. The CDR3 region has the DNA TGTGCCTGGAAATGGGCCGCTGGCTACACCTTC. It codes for CAWKWAAGYTF.

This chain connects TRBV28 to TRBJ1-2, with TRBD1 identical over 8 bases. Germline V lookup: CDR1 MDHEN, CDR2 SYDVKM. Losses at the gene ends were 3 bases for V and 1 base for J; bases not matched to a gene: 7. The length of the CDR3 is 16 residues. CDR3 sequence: CASSLQDRAFNYGYTF. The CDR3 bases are TGTGCCAGCAGTTTGCAGGACAGGGCCTTTAACTATGGCTACACCTTC.

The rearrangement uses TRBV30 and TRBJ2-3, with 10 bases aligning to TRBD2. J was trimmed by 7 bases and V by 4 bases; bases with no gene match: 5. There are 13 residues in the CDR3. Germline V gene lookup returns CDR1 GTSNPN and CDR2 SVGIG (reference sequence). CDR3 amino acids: CAWTGTSANTQYF. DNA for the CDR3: TGTGCCTGGACCGGGACTAGCGCCAATACGCAGTATTTT.

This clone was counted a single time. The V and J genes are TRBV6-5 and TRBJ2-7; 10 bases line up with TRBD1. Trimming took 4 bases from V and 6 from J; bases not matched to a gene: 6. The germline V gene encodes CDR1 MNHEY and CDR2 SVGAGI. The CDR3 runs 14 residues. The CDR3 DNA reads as TGTGCCAGCAGTTCTCCGGGACAGGGGAGCGAGCAGTACTTC. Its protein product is CASSSPGQGSEQYF.

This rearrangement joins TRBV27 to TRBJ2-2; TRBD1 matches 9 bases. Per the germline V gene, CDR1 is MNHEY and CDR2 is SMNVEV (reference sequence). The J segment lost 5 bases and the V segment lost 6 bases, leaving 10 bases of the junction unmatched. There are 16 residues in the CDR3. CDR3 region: CASRQNRGLGTGELFF. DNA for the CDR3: TGTGCCAGCAGACAGAACAGGGGGCTAGGGACCGGGGAGCTGTTTTTT.

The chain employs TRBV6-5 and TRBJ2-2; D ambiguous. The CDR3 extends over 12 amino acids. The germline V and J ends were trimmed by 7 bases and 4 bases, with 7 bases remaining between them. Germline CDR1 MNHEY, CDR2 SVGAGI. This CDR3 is CASTTGTGELFF. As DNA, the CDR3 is TGTGCCAGCACGACTGGCACCGGGGAGCTGTTTTTT.

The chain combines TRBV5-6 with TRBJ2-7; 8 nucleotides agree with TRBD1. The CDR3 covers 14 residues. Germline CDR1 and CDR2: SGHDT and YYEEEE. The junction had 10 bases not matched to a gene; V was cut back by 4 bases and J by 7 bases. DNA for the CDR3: TGTGCCAGCAGCCGACAGGGGTCTCCAAAGGAGCAGTACTTC. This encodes CASSRQGSPKEQYF.

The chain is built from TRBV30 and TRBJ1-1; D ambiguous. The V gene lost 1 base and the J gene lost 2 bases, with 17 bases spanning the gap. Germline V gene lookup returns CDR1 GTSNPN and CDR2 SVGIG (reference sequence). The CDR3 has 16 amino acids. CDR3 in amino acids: CAWSAPGSRLNTEAFF. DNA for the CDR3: TGTGCCTGGAGTGCCCCGGGCAGCAGACTAAACACTGAAGCTTTCTTT.

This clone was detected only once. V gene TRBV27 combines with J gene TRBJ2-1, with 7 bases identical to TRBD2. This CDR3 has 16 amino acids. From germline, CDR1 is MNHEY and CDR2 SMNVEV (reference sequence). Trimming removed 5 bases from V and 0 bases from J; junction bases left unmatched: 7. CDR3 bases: TGTGCCAGCAGTCCTATAGCGGGTAGCTCCTACAATGAGCAGTTCTTC. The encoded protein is CASSPIAGSSYNEQFF.

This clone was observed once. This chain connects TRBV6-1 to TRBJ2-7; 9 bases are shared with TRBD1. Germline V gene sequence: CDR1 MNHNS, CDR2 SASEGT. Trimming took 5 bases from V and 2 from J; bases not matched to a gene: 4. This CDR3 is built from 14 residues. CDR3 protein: CASSHRDRAYEQYF. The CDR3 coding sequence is TGTGCCAGCAGTCACCGGGACAGGGCCTACGAGCAGTACTTC.